This TCR delta chain was identified in a study of gamma-delta chains in newborns, infants, children. CDR3 length: 18 amino acids. J lost 2 bases, V lost 3 bases, and 5 bases had no gene match. The germline V gene encodes CDR1 GEAIGNYY and CDR2 EKD. This clone showed up just a few times. TCRdb records a much larger clone's protein for this DNA, with a difference at residue 10 that likely arises from a read error; the protein given is the translation of the DNA. TCRdb processed the reads again with the CATT caller. The sample lists 5,500 to 6,500 delta-chain clones, more than 1.5% occurring once. The sample was blood. This clonotype was sampled from a child who was a newborn, infant or young child, either healthy, febrile or measles-vaccinated (not recorded which). This chain connects TRDV2 to TRDJ3, with TRDD3 matching 11 bases. CDR3 region: CACDVLGDSPWDTRQMFF. CDR3 in DNA: TGTGCCTGTGACGTACTGGGGGATAGCCCCTGGGACACCCGACAGATGTTTTTC.